The T cell receptor (beta chain) under discussion was sequenced for a study of T cell changes during pregnancy in multiple sclerosis. CDR1 MNHNS and CDR2 SASEGT come from the germline V gene. With 5 bases removed from V and 4 bases from J, the gap between germline ends came to 12 bases. This CDR3 comprises 15 residues. Using immunoSEQ multiplex PCR, the repertoire was profiled, and TCRdb retains in-frame clones only, with some absent. This sample has approximately 41,000 clones, with under 95% found just once. Specimen: CD4+ T cells from peripheral blood mononuclear cells, collected in the second trimester of pregnancy. The chain links TRBV6-1 to TRBJ1-6; no clear D. This TCR was sampled from a female donor in good health, enrolled as a control in a pregnancy study. CDR3 residues: CASSTDKLYNSPLHF. CDR3 bases: TGTGCCAGCAGTACCGACAAACTGTATAATTCACCCCTCCACTTT.